The T cell receptor beta chain described here comes from a study of T cells in Graves' hyperthyroidism and ophthalmopathy. Germline CDR1 is LGHDT and CDR2 is YNNKEL (reference sequence). There are 13 residues in the CDR3. V was cut by 4 bases and J by 6 bases, with 12 bases left in between. The PBMCs were sourced from fresh peripheral blood (about 10 ml). Notes on the study in general: The model anticipated ophthalmopathy a median approximately 6.7 months pre-onset. Expanded thyroid clonotypes (above 0.001) were mostly also found in blood. Ophthalmopathy and stable hyperthyroidism were separated by a 13 V-J model.

This clonotype has a count of ten or more. Antigen: not known. Amplified TCR beta CDR3 regions derived from RNA transcripts. The HTBI primer set was used in a first-round RT-PCR of the TCR CDR3. A single record per CDR3 protein comes from TCRdb applying MiXCR to the multiplex PCR reads. The table shows roughly 520,000 distinct CDR3 sequences, with less than 25% occurring only once. The sample was blood. The chain carries TRBV3-1 and TRBJ1-1; TRBD1 might be the D (5 bases). This TCR was sampled from a woman aged 25 to 39 with Graves' ophthalmopathy. The CDR3 spells CASSRGDDAEAFF. The CDR3 DNA is TGTGCCAGCAGCCGAGGGGACGACGCTGAAGCTTTCTTT.